Each of the 10 T cell receptor beta chains below was sequenced from the same sample in a study of monozygotic twins with inflammatory bowel disease. TCRdb reprocessed the 5' RACE reads, with one entry per CDR3 protein and no DNA. The sample holds hundreds of thousands of distinct CDR3 sequences. Sequenced input: blood. Receptors originate from a human donor with ulcerative colitis or Crohn's disease, or a healthy co-twin of an affected twin (not recorded which).

The chain combines TRBV3-1 with TRBJ2-3. The CDR3 extends over 16 amino acids. Germline CDR1 is LGHDT and CDR2 is YNNKEL (reference sequence). The CDR3 loop is CASSHVSNEATDTQYF.

This chain uses TRBV2 with TRBJ1-6. Germline V gives CDR1 SNHLY, CDR2 FYNNEI. The CDR3 has 13 residues. The CDR3 spells CASKAELFSPLHF.

This sequence joins TRBV6-5 and TRBJ2-7. Germline CDR1 is MNHEY and CDR2 is SVGAGI. CDR3 length: 14 residues. The CDR3 is CASSYSGDSYEQYF.

The J gene is TRBJ2-7, the V gene TRBV7-2; TCRdb lists TRBD1, though no DNA is available to test this call. CDR3 size: 14 residues. In germline, CDR1 is SGHTA, CDR2 FQGNSA. CDR3: CASSPQAHSREQYF.

The chain recombines TRBV15 with TRBJ2-2; the D call of TRBD1 rests on TCRdb alone, since no DNA is present to check it. Per the germline V gene, CDR1 is LNHNV and CDR2 is YYDKDF (reference sequence). The CDR3 loop spans 16 amino acids. Here the CDR3 reads CATSRGGDELRIGLFF.

The chain has TRBV7-3 and TRBJ2-3; without DNA, the TCRdb call of TRBD1 cannot be checked. The CDR3 is made up of 15 amino acids. The germline gives CDR1 SGHTA, CDR2 FQGTGA. The CDR3: CASSLNRGSTDTQYF.

The V call is TRBV18, the J call TRBJ2-2; TCRdb proposes TRBD2, but this gene call is untestable without DNA. This CDR3 spans 15 amino acids. Germline V lookup: CDR1 KGHSH, CDR2 LQKENI. CDR3 region: CASSLLAGTTGELFF.

This chain connects TRBV29-1 to TRBJ2-1; TCRdb returns TRBD2, unconfirmable since there is no DNA. The germline CDR1 and CDR2 sequences are SQVTM and ANQGSEA. The CDR3 runs to 14 residues. CDR3 amino acids: CSVLGGLASNEQFF.

The chain combines TRBV5-1 with TRBJ2-3; TCRdb proposes TRBD2, but this gene call is untestable without DNA. Germline V gene lookup returns CDR1 SGHRS and CDR2 YFSETQ. The CDR3 is 14 residues long. CDR3 loop: CASLRAGEGDTQYF.

The genes are TRBV6-2 or TRBV6-3 and TRBJ2-7. CDR1 and CDR2 from the germline V gene are MNHEY and SVGEGT. This CDR3 is built from 11 residues. The CDR3 loop is CAITDSYEQYF.